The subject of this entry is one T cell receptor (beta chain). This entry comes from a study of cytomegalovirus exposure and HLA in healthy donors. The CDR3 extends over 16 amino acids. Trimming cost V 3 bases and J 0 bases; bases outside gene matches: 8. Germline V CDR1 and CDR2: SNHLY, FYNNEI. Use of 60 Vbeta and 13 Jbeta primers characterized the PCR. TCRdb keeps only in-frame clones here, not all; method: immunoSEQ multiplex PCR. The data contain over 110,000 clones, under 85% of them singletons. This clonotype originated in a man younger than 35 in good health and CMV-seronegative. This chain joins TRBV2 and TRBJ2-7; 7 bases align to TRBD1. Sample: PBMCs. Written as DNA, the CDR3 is TGTGCCAGCAGTGAGTCCGGCGACAGGGACTCCTACGAGCAGTACTTC. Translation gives CASSESGDRDSYEQYF.